This T cell receptor (beta chain) comes out of a study of T cells in Graves' hyperthyroidism and ophthalmopathy. Study findings and constraints: Researchers found most expanded thyroid clonotypes above 0.001 in blood as well.

In its sample, this clonotype was seen many times. Its antigen remains unidentified. The ends lost 5 bases at V and 1 base at J; junction bases unmatched: 9. Germline V gives CDR1 GTSNPN, CDR2 SVGIG (reference sequence). The CDR3 is 17 amino acids. TCR beta CDR3 regions were amplified from RNA. The TCR CDR3 was amplified in a first-round RT-PCR using the HTBI primer set. TCRdb analysed the multiplex PCR reads with MiXCR anew, one entry per CDR3 protein. The data show approximately 520,000 distinct CDR3 sequences, less than 25% seen once. PBMCs stemmed from more than 7.5 ml fresh peripheral blood. Material for sequencing was blood. The chain couples TRBV30 to TRBJ2-6, with 9 bases matching TRBD1. This TCR was sampled from a woman aged 30 to 39 with Graves' ophthalmopathy. The CDR3 loop reads CAWWAGQGLSGANVLTF. CDR3 sequence (DNA): TGTGCCTGGTGGGCGGGACAGGGCCTATCTGGGGCCAACGTCCTGACTTTC. Full variable domain (rest looked up from reference TRBV30 and TRBJ2-6): SQTIHQWPATLVQPVGSPLSLECTVEGTSNPNLYWYRQAAGRGLQLLFYSVGIGQISSEVPQNLSASRPQDRQFILSSKKLLLSDSGFYLCAWWAGQGLSGANVLTFGAGSRLTVL.